This entry concerns a single T cell receptor (beta chain). The germline V and J ends were trimmed by 5 bases and 2 bases, with 19 bases remaining between them. Germline loops: CDR1 SGHVS, CDR2 FQNEAQ. The CDR3 is 17 amino acids. Survey-level TCR beta sequencing used the immunoSEQ assay. Sequencing used immunoSEQ multiplex PCR; TCRdb keeps in-frame clones, though not all of them. Of approximately 70,000 clones in the sample, 93% were seen once. This receptor was obtained from a man aged 35 to 55 with rheumatoid arthritis. The sample comprised PBMCs. The chain couples TRBV7-8 to TRBJ1-5, with D hard to call. For the CDR3, the DNA is TGTGCCAGCAGCCTATATGTGGCTTCTTATGGCAATCAGCCCCAGCATTTT. Protein product: CASSLYVASYGNQPQHF.